Following are 17 T cell receptor beta chains from one sample sequenced in a study of response to subunit inactivated influenza vaccine. TCRdb ran MiXCR on the RT-PCR reads and lists one entry per CDR3 protein. The profile shows 650,000 to 700,000 distinct CDR3 sequences, around 14% of them singletons. Sequenced here: PBMCs from blood, sampled roughly 13 days after vaccination. The receptors here all came from a man aged 45-65 years who received an inactivated influenza vaccine.

V is TRBV6-2 or TRBV6-3 and J is TRBJ2-7; D unresolved. Germline CDR1 and CDR2: MNHEY and SVGEGT. The CDR3 covers 12 residues. The V gene lost 6 bases and the J gene lost 7 bases, with 13 bases spanning the gap. CDR3 region: CASRLMIGEQYF. CDR3 nucleotide sequence: TGTGCCAGCAGACTGATGATAGGGGAGCAGTACTTC.

The chain carries TRBV16 and TRBJ2-1, with TRBD2 identical over 7 bases. The CDR3 has 16 amino acids. Germline loops: CDR1 KGHSY, CDR2 FQNENV. J was trimmed by 2 bases and V by 4 bases; bases with no gene match: 8. CDR3 loop: CASSPTVSGAYNEQFF. In DNA, the CDR3 is TGTGCCAGCAGCCCCACCGTGAGCGGGGCCTACAATGAGCAGTTCTTC.

The chain couples TRBV5-1 to TRBJ2-7; 8 bases agree with TRBD1. Germline assignment: CDR1 SGHRS and CDR2 YFSETQ. After removal of 4 bases from V and 0 bases from J, the junction contained 9 bases not matched to a gene. This CDR3 has 16 amino acids. CDR3 DNA sequence: TGCGCCAGCAGCCCCGACAGGGGCCTAAGCTCCTACGAGCAGTACTTC. Translation: CASSPDRGLSSYEQYF.

This clonotype was seen repeatedly, ten times or more. The chain carries TRBV10-3 and TRBJ1-6; D gene uncertain. V was shortened by 6 bases and J by 4 bases, with 10 bases between the two germline ends. Germline CDR1 is ENHRY and CDR2 is SYGVKD. This CDR3 is 14 amino acids long. In DNA form, the CDR3 reads TGTGCCATCAGGGAAACAGAGTATAATTCACCCCTCCACTTT. Translated, it gives CAIRETEYNSPLHF.

This clonotype was seen only a few times. The V call is TRBV20-1, the J call TRBJ2-5; 7 bases align to TRBD2. CDR1 and CDR2 (germline): DFQATT, SNEGSKA (reference sequence). Trimming cost V 1 base and J 2 bases; bases outside gene matches: 7. The CDR3 extends over 15 amino acids. The CDR3 loop is CSARATGGIQETQYF. Written as DNA, the CDR3 is TGCAGTGCTAGAGCTACCGGGGGGATTCAAGAGACCCAGTACTTC.

This clonotype was seen a few times. This sequence joins TRBV7-9 and TRBJ2-2; the D is unclear. The V and J ends lost 0 bases and 13 bases respectively, with 9 bases between them. The germline V gene has CDR1 SEHNR and CDR2 FQNEAQ (reference sequence). The CDR3 totals 12 residues. DNA of the CDR3: TGTGCCAGCAGCTTAGCCCACGGATTGCTGTTTTTT. This encodes CASSLAHGLLFF. Full variable domain (remainder filled in from reference TRBV7-9 and TRBJ2-2): DTGVSQNPRHKITKRGQNVTFRCDPISEHNRLYWYRQTLGQGPEFLTYFQNEAQLEKSRLLSDRFSAERPKGSFSTLEIQRTEQGDSAMYLCASSLAHGLLFFGEGSRLTVL.

The chain employs TRBV5-1 and TRBJ2-1; D possibly uses TRBD1 or TRBD2 (6 bases each). Trimming pared 4 bases from V and 0 bases from J, leaving 17 bases between. The length of the CDR3 is 17 residues. Germline CDR1 is SGHRS and CDR2 is YFSETQ. CDR3 protein: CASSRGGGTSSYNEQFF. CDR3 coding DNA: TGCGCCAGCAGCCGTGGGGGCGGGACGAGCTCCTACAATGAGCAGTTCTTC.

The chain has TRBV11-3 and TRBJ2-1; 9 bases match TRBD2. This CDR3 is built from 15 residues. J lost 7 bases, V lost 3 bases, and 7 bases had no gene match. CDR1 and CDR2 from the germline V gene are SGHNT and YENEEA. CDR3 in amino acids: CASSFSAGGVNEQFF. DNA of the CDR3: TGTGCCAGCAGCTTCTCGGCGGGAGGGGTAAATGAGCAGTTCTTC.

This clonotype has just a few counts. The chain carries TRBV20-1 and TRBJ2-1; a possible D gene is TRBD2 (5 bases). Germline-derived CDR1 and CDR2 are DFQATT and SNEGSKA (reference sequence). The CDR3 is 16 residues long. V dropped 0 bases and J dropped 5 bases, with 17 bases sitting between them. The CDR3 loop is CSARDLKGVMNNEQFF. The DNA of the CDR3 is TGCAGTGCTAGAGATCTCAAGGGAGTGATGAACAATGAGCAGTTCTTC.

This rearrangement joins TRBV6-2 or TRBV6-3 to TRBJ2-3, with D perhaps matching TRBD2 (7 bases). This CDR3 spans 15 amino acids. V lost 2 bases, J lost 3 bases, and 12 bases lay in between. Germline V gene data show CDR1 as MNHEY and CDR2 as SVGEGT. In DNA form, the CDR3 reads TGTGCCAGCAGTTACGGGGGGGGCGATACAGATACGCAGTATTTT. Protein sequence: CASSYGGGDTDTQYF.

This chain joins TRBV4-2 and TRBJ2-1, with D hard to call. The CDR3 covers 14 residues. V lost 2 bases and J 8 bases, leaving 13 bases between the germline ends. Germline V CDR1 and CDR2: LGHNA, YNFKEQ. The DNA for the CDR3 is TGTGCCAGCAGCCAAAACGCTGAAAACTATGAGCAGTTCTTC. Translation gives CASSQNAENYEQFF.

In this sample, this clonotype turned up once. The gene calls are TRBV10-3 and TRBJ2-7, with D possibly TRBD1 on 7 matching bases. V was trimmed by 1 base and J by 1 base, leaving 23 bases between them. The CDR3 loop spans 19 amino acids. Per germline, CDR1 ENHRY and CDR2 SYGVKD. CDR3 DNA sequence: TGTGCCATCAGTGAGTTTGGGACAGACCCCTCGCGGGGATCCTACGAGCAGTACTTC. This gives the protein CAISEFGTDPSRGSYEQYF.

Many counts were recorded for this clonotype. The J gene is TRBJ2-2, the V gene TRBV9; TRBD1 is a possible D gene (6 bases). Germline V gene data show CDR1 as SGDLS and CDR2 as YYNGEE. The V end lost 3 bases, the J end lost 1 base, and 10 bases lay between the germline ends. The CDR3 totals 15 residues. The CDR3 sequence: CASSAEGGNTGELFF. The CDR3 DNA reads TGTGCCAGCAGCGCAGAAGGGGGGAACACCGGGGAGCTGTTTTTT.

The chain couples TRBV28 to TRBJ1-5; D might be TRBD1 (6 bases). CDR3 size: 16 residues. Trimming took 5 bases from V and 1 from J, leaving 15 bases between them. Germline assignment: CDR1 MDHEN and CDR2 SYDVKM. DNA for the CDR3: TGTGCCAGCAGTGCCCCTAAGGACAGAAGCAATCAGCCCCAGCATTTT. Residues: CASSAPKDRSNQPQHF.

The sample holds many counts of this clonotype. The CDR3 nucleotides are TGTGCCAGCAGTTTTCTCGGACAGTTCGATACGCAGTATTTT. Its translation: CASSFLGQFDTQYF. V is TRBV28 and J is TRBJ2-3; D is possibly TRBD1 (6 bases). With 3 bases removed from V and 6 bases from J, the gap between germline ends came to 13 bases. The CDR3 contains 14 residues. Per the germline V gene, CDR1 is MDHEN and CDR2 is SYDVKM.

The chain has TRBV20-1 and TRBJ1-1; 8 bases are a match to TRBD1. The CDR3 runs 13 residues. Germline CDR1 and CDR2: DFQATT and SNEGSKA (reference sequence). Unmatched junction bases numbered 7, after V lost 5 bases and J lost 5 bases. The CDR3 coding sequence is TGCAGTGCTCGGGACAGGCGAGGGACTGAAGCTTTCTTT. The encoded protein is CSARDRRGTEAFF.

This clonotype was counted between two and nine times. V is TRBV5-1 and J is TRBJ2-1; 13 bases are a match to TRBD2. CDR1 and CDR2 from the germline V gene are SGHRS and YFSETQ. This CDR3 contains 19 residues. V was clipped by 0 bases and J by 3 bases; unmatched bases: 9. The DNA for the CDR3 is TGCGCCAGCAGCTTGGACACTTGGGGACTAGCGGGGCACTACAATGAGCAGTTCTTC. Translated: CASSLDTWGLAGHYNEQFF. Combining the CDR3 with reference TRBV5-1 and TRBJ2-1 gives the whole variable domain KAGVTQTPRYLIKTRGQQVTLSCSPISGHRSVSWYQQTPGQGLQFLFEYFSETQRNKGNFPGRFSGRQFSNSRSEMNVSTLELGDSALYLCASSLDTWGLAGHYNEQFFGPGTRLTVL.